Each of the 6 T cell receptor beta chains below was sequenced from the same sample in a study of OX40 agonist ivuxolimab in advanced cancers. Data came from immunoSEQ multiplex PCR; TCRdb stores just in-frame clones and leaves some out. Seen here are some 72,000 clones, 85% to 95% observed once, and the top ten hold 11%. This specimen consisted of CD4+ or CD8+ T cells sorted from blood, obtained in a trial of the OX40 agonist ivuxolimab. Receptor source: an adult with an advanced solid tumor such as melanoma, head and neck, liver or kidney cancer.

The rearrangement joins TRBV4-1 to TRBJ1-2, with 7 nucleotides matching TRBD1. Germline CDR1 reads MGHRA; CDR2 reads YSYEKL. This CDR3 comprises 13 residues. The V segment lost 4 bases and the J segment 5 bases; nucleotides outside the gene matches: 4. The CDR3 nucleotides read TGCGCCAGCAGCCCGGGACAGACTTATGGCTACACCTTC. Translation: CASSPGQTYGYTF.

The chain employs TRBV29-1 and TRBJ1-3; D is possibly TRBD1 (5 bases). Deletions cut 3 bases from V and 2 bases from J, with 17 bases between. CDR3 length: 16 residues. Germline V gives CDR1 SQVTM, CDR2 ANQGSEA. In DNA, the CDR3 is TGCAGCGTTGATGTTACTGAGATGGGGGCTGGAAACACCATATATTTT. As protein: CSVDVTEMGAGNTIYF.

This chain connects TRBV7-9 to TRBJ2-1, with 9 bases matching TRBD1. This CDR3 is 15 amino acids long. Trimming removed 2 bases from V and 7 bases from J; junction bases left unmatched: 6. Germline assignment: CDR1 SEHNR and CDR2 FQNEAQ (reference sequence). Written as DNA, the CDR3 is TGTGCCAGCAGCTTATCCGGGACAGGGCAGAATGAGCAGTTCTTC. This codes for CASSLSGTGQNEQFF.

The V call is TRBV6-1, the J call TRBJ2-7, with TRBD1 identical over 11 bases. The germline gives CDR1 MNHNS, CDR2 SASEGT. Trimming at V came to 6 bases and at J to 3 bases, leaving 4 bases not matched to a gene. The CDR3 sequence is 14 residues long. The CDR3 sequence: CASSAGTGGYEQYF. DNA of the CDR3: TGTGCCAGCAGCGCCGGGACAGGGGGCTACGAGCAGTACTTC.

V usage is TRBV5-6 and J usage is TRBJ2-1; 7 bases are shared with TRBD1. Germline V lookup: CDR1 SGHDT, CDR2 YYEEEE. There are 13 residues in the CDR3. After removal of 3 bases from V and 8 bases from J, the junction contained 5 bases not matched to a gene. CDR3 residues: CASSYHRGYEQFF. In DNA form, the CDR3 reads TGTGCCAGCAGCTATCACAGGGGCTATGAGCAGTTCTTC.

The chain employs TRBV5-4 and TRBJ2-1; D is perhaps TRBD1 or TRBD2 (5 bases each). Trimming pared 0 bases from V and 7 bases from J, leaving 8 bases between. The CDR3 covers 13 residues. Germline V gene lookup returns CDR1 SGHNT and CDR2 YYREEE (reference sequence). DNA of the CDR3: TGTGCCAGCAGCTTGGTCGGGGCAAATGAGCAGTTCTTC. This codes for CASSLVGANEQFF.